This section outlines one TCR beta chain sequence together with its context. The data derive from a study of cytomegalovirus exposure and HLA in healthy donors. Germline lookup yields CDR1 GTSNPN and CDR2 SVGIG (reference sequence). Trimming pared 3 bases from V and 3 bases from J, leaving 15 bases between. The CDR3 spans 14 residues. Primers for the PCR totalled 60 Vbeta and 13 Jbeta. Method: immunoSEQ multiplex PCR; TCRdb's copy keeps in-frame clones and lacks some. The sample shows fewer than 90,000 clones, more than 75% of them seen only once. The clonotype comes from a woman between 40 and 50 years old in good health and CMV-seropositive. V and J are TRBV30 and TRBJ2-7, with a tentative D call TRBD1 (6 bases). Sequencing was performed on PBMCs. CDR3 DNA: TGTGCCTGGAGAGACGACAGGCATTACTACGAGCAGTACTTC. It translates to CAWRDDRHYYEQYF.